These T cell receptor beta chains were read from a single sample in a study of graft-versus-host responses after intestinal transplantation. The repertoire was sequenced with immunoSEQ multiplex PCR; TCRdb's copy has only in-frame clones and lacks some. The sample lists more than 45,000 clones; about 93% were seen once. The specimen comprised PBMCs, sampled about 120 days after intestinal transplantation. These receptors all stem from a human patient who received an intestinal transplant, so some T cells may come from the graft donor. Both conserved end residues are part of each CDR3. Fields, in order: J gene, clone size, D gene, V gene, CDR3 protein, CDR3 DNA. D genes are given only for firm matches. Expanded clones get a size class; other rows say once, few or many, or leave the size out.

J: TRBJ2-7; size: -; D: -; V: TRBV4-1; CDR3: CASSQDDRPTYEQYF; DNA: TGCGCCAGCAGCCAAGATGACAGACCTACCTACGAGCAGTACTTC
J: TRBJ2-7; size: -; D: -; V: TRBV6-1; CDR3: CASSTKPEATYEQYF; DNA: TGTGCCAGCAGTACAAAACCCGAGGCCACTTACGAGCAGTACTTC
J: TRBJ2-7; size: -; D: -; V: TRBV6-5; CDR3: CASAVSGETYEQYF; DNA: TGTGCCAGCGCAGTATCCGGGGAAACCTACGAGCAGTACTTC
J: TRBJ2-6; size: -; D: TRBD1; V: TRBV11-2; CDR3: CASRPDRFWNSGANVLTF; DNA: TGTGCCAGCAGACCGGACAGGTTTTGGAACTCTGGGGCCAACGTCCTGACTTTC
J: TRBJ2-7; size: once; D: -; V: TRBV21-1; CDR3: CASSKGSQRRTYEQYF; DNA: TGTGCCAGCAGCAAAGGAAGCCAGCGTAGGACCTACGAGCAGTACTTC
J: TRBJ2-3; size: -; D: -; V: TRBV5-1; CDR3: CASSAGPPTDTQYF; DNA: TGCGCCAGCAGCGCTGGACCTCCCACAGATACGCAGTATTTT
J: TRBJ2-1; size: -; D: -; V: TRBV6-4; CDR3: CASSVGPEGVNEQFF; DNA: TGTGCCAGCAGTGTGGGGCCGGAGGGGGTCAATGAGCAGTTCTTC
J: TRBJ2-1; size: -; D: -; V: TRBV27; CDR3: CASSPLDAGNEQFF; DNA: TGTGCCAGCAGCCCGTTGGACGCTGGCAATGAGCAGTTCTTC
J: TRBJ2-3; size: -; D: -; V: TRBV20-1; CDR3: CSGSHTDTQYF; DNA: TGCAGTGGGTCACACACAGATACGCAGTATTTT
J: TRBJ2-3; size: -; D: -; V: TRBV28; CDR3: CASSFQGISTDTQYF; DNA: TGTGCCAGCAGTTTTCAGGGAATCTCCACAGATACGCAGTATTTT
J: TRBJ1-2; size: -; D: -; V: TRBV9; CDR3: CASSVEWRSRGIPLYGYTF; DNA: TGTGCCAGCAGCGTAGAGTGGCGGTCCCGGGGGATCCCCTTATATGGCTACACCTTC
J: TRBJ1-5; size: -; D: -; V: TRBV19; CDR3: CASSIVGAFNQPQHF; DNA: TGTGCCAGTAGTATAGTGGGGGCCTTCAATCAGCCCCAGCATTTT
J: TRBJ2-5; size: -; D: -; V: TRBV5-1; CDR3: CASSRPPRETQYF; DNA: TGCGCCAGCAGCCGGCCCCCACGGGAGACCCAGTACTTC
J: TRBJ1-1; size: -; D: TRBD1; V: TRBV5-1; CDR3: CASTSDREGLEAFF; DNA: TGCGCCAGCACCTCGGACAGGGAGGGGCTTGAAGCTTTCTTT
J: TRBJ2-7; size: -; D: TRBD2; V: TRBV10-2; CDR3: CASGLAGAWQYF; DNA: TGCGCCAGCGGACTAGCGGGAGCGTGGCAGTACTTC
J: TRBJ1-1; size: -; D: TRBD1; V: TRBV11-2; CDR3: CASSYGGQGTRNTEAFF; DNA: TGTGCCAGCAGCTACGGGGGACAGGGGACGAGAAACACTGAAGCTTTCTTT
J: TRBJ2-5; size: -; D: -; V: TRBV10-1; CDR3: CASSESRGGETQYF; DNA: TGCGCCAGCAGTGAGTCTAGGGGAGGAGAGACCCAGTACTTC
J: TRBJ2-1; size: -; D: TRBD2; V: TRBV19; CDR3: CASSVTSGYNEQFF; DNA: TGTGCCAGTAGTGTCACTAGCGGGTACAATGAGCAGTTCTTC
J: TRBJ2-3; size: -; D: TRBD2; V: TRBV5-1; CDR3: CASSLLPPPSGSTDTQYF; DNA: TGCGCCAGCAGCTTGCTCCCTCCCCCTAGCGGGAGCACAGATACGCAGTATTTT
J: TRBJ2-7; size: -; D: -; V: TRBV7-8; CDR3: CASSLVRGRPSSYEQYF; DNA: TGTGCCAGCAGCTTAGTTAGGGGTCGGCCAAGCTCCTACGAGCAGTACTTC
J: TRBJ2-7; size: -; D: -; V: TRBV29-1; CDR3: CSVVSGFYEQYF; DNA: TGCAGCGTTGTTTCAGGGTTCTACGAGCAGTACTTC
J: TRBJ2-1; size: once; D: TRBD1; V: TRBV5-1; CDR3: CASSLRDREGNEQFF; DNA: TGCGCCAGCAGCTTAAGGGACAGGGAGGGAAATGAGCAGTTCTTC
J: TRBJ1-1; size: -; D: -; V: TRBV11-3; CDR3: CASSLRGHSTEAFF; DNA: TGTGCCAGCAGCTTACGGGGACATAGCACTGAAGCTTTCTTT
J: TRBJ1-5; size: -; D: TRBD1; V: TRBV28; CDR3: CASSLVGQGDRNQPQHF; DNA: TGTGCCAGCAGTTTAGTCGGACAGGGAGATCGCAATCAGCCCCAGCATTTT
J: TRBJ1-5; size: -; D: -; V: TRBV15; CDR3: CATSGGLNSNQPQHF; DNA: TGTGCCACCAGCGGGGGACTGAATAGCAATCAGCCCCAGCATTTT
J: TRBJ2-5; size: -; D: -; V: TRBV4-1; CDR3: CASASREYEETQYF; DNA: TGCGCCAGCGCCTCCCGGGAGTACGAAGAGACCCAGTACTTC
J: TRBJ2-1; size: -; D: -; V: TRBV19; CDR3: CASSARWPNEQFF; DNA: TGTGCCAGTAGTGCTCGTTGGCCCAATGAGCAGTTCTTC
J: TRBJ2-2; size: few; D: TRBD2; V: TRBV11-2; CDR3: CASRTGLAGTGELFF; DNA: TGTGCCAGCAGGACGGGACTAGCGGGCACCGGGGAGCTGTTTTTT
J: TRBJ1-4; size: -; D: -; V: TRBV28; CDR3: CASSLILPNEKLFF; DNA: TGTGCCAGCAGTTTAATTTTGCCTAATGAAAAACTGTTTTTT